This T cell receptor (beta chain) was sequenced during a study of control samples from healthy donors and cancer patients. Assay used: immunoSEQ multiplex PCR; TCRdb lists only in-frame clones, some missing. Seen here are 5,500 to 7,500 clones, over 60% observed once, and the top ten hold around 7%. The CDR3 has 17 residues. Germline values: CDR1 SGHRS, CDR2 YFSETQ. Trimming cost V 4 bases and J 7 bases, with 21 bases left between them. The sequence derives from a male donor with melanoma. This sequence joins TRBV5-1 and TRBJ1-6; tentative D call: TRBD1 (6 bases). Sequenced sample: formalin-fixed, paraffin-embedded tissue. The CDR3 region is CASSARGPGELNSPLHF. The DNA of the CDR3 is TGCGCCAGCAGCGCCCGGGGGCCGGGGGAGCTAAATTCACCCCTCCACTTT.